These 12 T cell receptor beta chains share one sample of origin, sequenced in a study of blood T cell repertoires in COVID-19. Some clones are missing from TCRdb's copy, which holds only in-frame ones; the method was immunoSEQ multiplex PCR. The data contain 140,000 to 150,000 clones, over 70% of them singletons. Sequences were obtained from peripheral blood. The receptors here all came from a human donor in a cohort sampled during active COVID-19.

The CDR3 protein is CASSLNLAGSYNEQFF. The CDR3 bases are TGTGCCAGCAGCTTAAATCTAGCGGGCTCCTACAATGAGCAGTTCTTC. This rearrangement joins TRBV7-3 to TRBJ2-1; 8 bases are a match to TRBD2. The CDR3 is made up of 16 amino acids. Unmatched junction bases numbered 2, after V lost 1 base and J lost 0 bases. The germline gives CDR1 SGHTA, CDR2 FQGTGA. The variable domain in full, with the rest retrieved from reference TRBV7-3 and TRBJ2-1, is GAGVSQTPSNKVTEKGKYVELRCDPISGHTALYWYRQSLGQGPEFLIYFQGTGAADDSGLPNDRFFAVRPEGSVSTLKIQRTERGDSAVYLCASSLNLAGSYNEQFFGPGTRLTVL.

The V call is TRBV28, the J call TRBJ2-5, with TRBD1 matching 11 bases. Germline V gene data show CDR1 as MDHEN and CDR2 as SYDVKM. V lost 6 bases, J lost 4 bases, and 7 bases stayed unmatched. There are 15 residues in the CDR3. CDR3 in amino acids: CASSPGTGGAETQYF. As DNA, the CDR3 is TGTGCCAGCAGCCCCGGGACAGGGGGAGCAGAGACCCAGTACTTC. Using reference TRBV28 and TRBJ2-5 for the parts outside the CDR3, the full variable domain is DVKVTQSSRYLVKRTGEKVFLECVQDMDHENMFWYRQDPGLGLRLIYFSYDVKMKEKGDIPEGYSVSREKKERFSLILESASTNQTSMYLCASSPGTGGAETQYFGPGTRLLVL.

The chain employs TRBV2 and TRBJ2-7; TRBD1 matches 9 bases. The germline gives CDR1 SNHLY, CDR2 FYNNEI. The V and J ends lost 2 bases and 6 bases, in that order; junction bases with no gene match: 5. The CDR3 consists of 14 residues. The CDR3 sequence: CASSETRQGGEQYF. In nucleotides, the CDR3 is TGTGCCAGCAGTGAAACCCGACAGGGGGGCGAGCAGTACTTC.

Remarks on this clone: One end of the junction fails to match germline, which may point to a read error. The J gene is TRBJ2-1, the V gene TRBV4-2, with D perhaps TRBD2 (5 bases). CDR1 LGHNA and CDR2 YNFKEQ come from the germline V gene. The CDR3 extends over 16 amino acids. CDR3 DNA: TGTGCCAGCAGCCAAGATTGGGCTAGCTCCGACAATGAGCAGTTCTTC. Its protein product is CASSQDWASSDNEQFF.

The gene calls are TRBV11-3 and TRBJ2-5; possibly TRBD2 for D (6 bases). The CDR3 consists of 16 residues. Germline CDR1 reads SGHNT; CDR2 reads YENEEA. Trimming removed 2 bases at V and 4 bases at J, with 17 bases between. The CDR3 loop is CASSLRRDFPRETQYF. The CDR3 DNA is TGTGCCAGCAGCTTACGCCGGGACTTTCCCCGAGAGACCCAGTACTTC.

This chain connects TRBV7-8 to TRBJ1-5; no clear D gene. Germline V gene lookup returns CDR1 SGHVS and CDR2 FQNEAQ. The CDR3 runs to 12 residues. Trimming took 4 bases from V and 6 from J, leaving 7 bases between them. CDR3 protein: CASSSSGQPQHF. As DNA, the CDR3 is TGTGCCAGCAGCTCATCGGGTCAGCCCCAGCATTTT.

The gene calls are TRBV6-6 and TRBJ1-4; TRBD1 is a possible D gene (5 bases). The CDR3 covers 13 residues. Trimming pared 4 bases from V and 7 bases from J, leaving 10 bases between. Germline V gene sequence: CDR1 MNHNY, CDR2 SVGAGI (reference sequence). The DNA of the CDR3 is TGTGCCAGCAGTTGGAAAGGGGCTGAAAAACTGTTTTTT. Translating it yields CASSWKGAEKLFF.

The rearrangement uses TRBV11-3 and TRBJ2-7, with D perhaps TRBD1 (5 bases). From germline, CDR1 is SGHNT and CDR2 YENEEA. The CDR3 covers 14 residues. The V gene lost 0 bases and the J gene lost 3 bases, with 9 bases spanning the gap. CDR3 sequence (DNA): TGTGCCAGCAGCTTAGAGGAGACAGTCTACGAGCAGTACTTC. Its protein product is CASSLEETVYEQYF.

The genes are TRBV5-1 and TRBJ1-1; tentatively, D is TRBD1 (5 bases). V was cut by 4 bases and J by 1 base, with 8 bases left in between. Germline V gene lookup returns CDR1 SGHRS and CDR2 YFSETQ. This CDR3 has 13 amino acids. CDR3 sequence reads: CASSETGNTEAFF. The CDR3 region has the DNA TGCGCCAGCAGCGAAACAGGGAACACTGAAGCTTTCTTT.

CDR3 DNA sequence: TGCGCCAGCAGCTTGGTCGGGGATCGGGGCTACACCTTC. The encoded protein is CASSLVGDRGYTF. The chain combines TRBV5-1 with TRBJ1-2; no clear D gene. CDR3 size: 13 residues. Germline CDR1 is SGHRS and CDR2 is YFSETQ. V was trimmed by 0 bases and J by 8 bases, leaving 11 bases between them. Variable domain in full (rest from reference TRBV5-1 and TRBJ1-2): KAGVTQTPRYLIKTRGQQVTLSCSPISGHRSVSWYQQTPGQGLQFLFEYFSETQRNKGNFPGRFSGRQFSNSRSEMNVSTLELGDSALYLCASSLVGDRGYTFGSGTRLTVV.

The chain uses TRBV5-6 and TRBJ1-1; D is unresolved. CDR1 is SGHDT and CDR2 is YYEEEE in the germline V gene. The CDR3 totals 15 residues. Trimming shortened V by 4 bases and J by 6 bases, and 19 bases separated the two germline ends. The CDR3 DNA follows: TGTGCCAGCAGCCCACGCGGTCGGCATGGGTCTGAAGCTTTCTTT. This translates into CASSPRGRHGSEAFF.

The chain couples TRBV29-1 to TRBJ1-1; 9 bases are a match to TRBD1. CDR3 length: 14 amino acids. In germline, CDR1 is SQVTM, CDR2 ANQGSEA. The J segment lost 1 base and the V segment lost 7 bases, leaving 7 bases of the junction unmatched. Written as DNA, the CDR3 is TGCAGCGCCCGAGGACAGGGGACGAACACTGAAGCTTTCTTT. Translation gives CSARGQGTNTEAFF.